Here is one TCR beta chain with its context. The target antigen is unknown. The sample is drawn from a study of T cells after yellow fever vaccination. The overall study: SMART-Seq v4 Ultra Low Input prepared libraries from low-cell fractions.

Trimming took 3 bases from V and 8 from J, leaving 19 bases between them. Germline V lookup: CDR1 SEHNR, CDR2 FQNEAQ (reference sequence). The CDR3 is made up of 15 amino acids. Via MiXCR, TCRdb re-called the 5' RACE reads, giving one row per CDR3 protein. This sample carries roughly 250,000 distinct CDR3 sequences, roughly 13% of them seen once, and the ten largest clones take less than 0.55%. Study-wide results and caveats: Contamination by abundant bulk-population clonotypes could be present in FACS-sorted repertoires. It was a small share of clonotypes that appeared in both CD4 and CD8 compartments.

Sequenced here: CD4+ T cells sorted from PBMCs, sampled 45 days after the yellow fever booster vaccination. The chain combines TRBV7-9 with TRBJ1-1; weak D call: TRBD1 (5 bases). The TCR comes from a man aged 30 to 45 who received the YFV17D yellow fever vaccine. The CDR3 sequence: CASSFSPPRAPEAFF. CDR3 DNA: TGTGCCAGCAGCTTTTCACCCCCCAGGGCACCCGAAGCTTTCTTT.